The 4 T cell receptor beta chains given below trace back to one sample, sequenced in a study of Tregs in tolerant kidney transplant recipients. Recipients received nonmyeloablative bone marrow transplants from related graft donors, with transient mixed chimerism. The data were produced by immunoSEQ multiplex PCR, yet TCRdb's version contains in-frame clones alone and is incomplete. This sample carries 100,000 or so clones, roughly 93% of them seen once, and the ten largest clones take roughly 1.5%. This specimen was CD4+ T cells from blood (PBMCs), taken 12 months after the transplant. The source is a human patient who received a combined kidney and bone marrow transplant. Part of the T cells may come from the graft donor.

Comment on this clone: Other DNA sequences of this sample code for an identical CDR3. This chain connects TRBV9 to TRBJ2-2; D may be TRBD2 (6 bases). Trimming left V 2 bases short and J 1 base short, with 9 bases between. Per germline, CDR1 SGDLS and CDR2 YYNGEE. There are 15 residues in the CDR3. In DNA, the CDR3 is TGTGCCAGCAGCGTCCGGGGAGGGAACACCGGGGAGCTGTTTTTT. Residues: CASSVRGGNTGELFF.

As concerns this clone: Germline and junction disagree at one end, which may indicate a read error. This CDR3 is also generated by other DNA sequences in the sample. The chain combines TRBV28 with TRBJ1-6; D is uncertain. Germline lookup yields CDR1 MDHEN and CDR2 SYDVKM. This CDR3 is built from 16 residues. The CDR3 protein is CASSLVRSSYNSPLHF. CDR3 DNA: TGTGCCAGCAGTTTGGTCCGTAGCTCCTATAATTCCCCCCTCCACTTT.

This clone has a single count. The chain carries TRBV23-1 and TRBJ2-7, with TRBD1 matching 9 bases. TRBV23-1 is an ORF, and what it does is uncertain. The CDR3 is made up of 14 amino acids. With V trimmed by 4 bases and J by 7 bases, 8 bases remained unmatched. The CDR3 DNA is TGCGCCAGCAGTCCGGGACAGGGTGAATTGGAGCAGTACTTC. This encodes CASSPGQGELEQYF.

This clone has more than one count but fewer than ten. The chain carries TRBV4-1 and TRBJ2-7; TRBD2 matches at 8 bases. Germline assignment: CDR1 MGHRA and CDR2 YSYEKL. The CDR3 sequence is 19 residues long. The V and J ends lost 1 base and 2 bases, in that order; junction bases with no gene match: 16. The CDR3 region has the DNA TGCGCCAGCAGCCAAGTACCGGGACTAGGCCGATTAAAAACCTACGAGCAGTACTTC. This encodes CASSQVPGLGRLKTYEQYF.